Listed below are T cell receptor beta chains from one sample, sequenced in a study of cytomegalovirus exposure and HLA in healthy donors. Clones were sequenced by immunoSEQ multiplex PCR, and TCRdb holds only the in-frame ones, with some missing. This table holds roughly 71,000 clones, almost 80% found once. The source material was PBMCs. These TCRs come from a girl aged 10 to 17 in good health and CMV-seropositive. Both conserved end residues are part of each CDR3. The D gene is left open where the match is weak. Clone size is not always given. Where it is, it says once, few, many or a class for expanded clones.

j_call: TRBJ2-5; v_call: TRBV10-3; d_call: TRBD2; clone_size: .; cdr3_aa: CAISADPSGQETQYF; cdr3_nt: TGTGCCATCAGCGCGGACCCTAGCGGCCAAGAGACCCAGTACTTC
j_call: TRBJ2-1; v_call: TRBV4-2; d_call: .; clone_size: .; cdr3_aa: CASNPSGRNNNNEQFF; cdr3_nt: TGTGCCAGCAACCCTTCTGGCCGAAATAATAACAATGAGCAGTTCTTC
j_call: TRBJ1-2; v_call: TRBV7-2; d_call: .; clone_size: .; cdr3_aa: CASSLGLNYGYTF; cdr3_nt: TGTGCCAGCAGCTTAGGGCTGAACTATGGCTACACCTTC
j_call: TRBJ1-2; v_call: TRBV7-9; d_call: .; clone_size: .; cdr3_aa: CASGGAFYGYTF; cdr3_nt: TGTGCCAGCGGCGGGGCTTTCTATGGCTACACCTTC
j_call: TRBJ2-7; v_call: TRBV9; d_call: TRBD2; clone_size: .; cdr3_aa: CASSVASRGTYEQYF; cdr3_nt: TGTGCCAGCAGCGTAGCTTCGCGGGGGACCTACGAGCAGTACTTC
j_call: TRBJ1-4; v_call: TRBV28; d_call: .; clone_size: .; cdr3_aa: CASSSPTATNEKLFF; cdr3_nt: TGTGCCAGCAGTTCTCCGACAGCAACTAATGAAAAACTGTTTTTT
j_call: TRBJ2-5; v_call: TRBV30; d_call: TRBD2; clone_size: .; cdr3_aa: CAWSVRLAQETQYF; cdr3_nt: TGTGCCTGGAGTGTCAGACTAGCTCAAGAGACCCAGTACTTC
j_call: TRBJ2-3; v_call: TRBV5-6; d_call: .; clone_size: few; cdr3_aa: CASSLEASGTDTQYF; cdr3_nt: TGTGCCAGCAGCTTGGAGGCTAGCGGCACAGATACGCAGTATTTT
j_call: TRBJ1-1; v_call: TRBV28; d_call: .; clone_size: .; cdr3_aa: CASSYHRANTEAFF; cdr3_nt: TGTGCCAGCAGCTATCACAGGGCAAACACTGAAGCTTTCTTT
j_call: TRBJ1-6; v_call: TRBV27; d_call: .; clone_size: few; cdr3_aa: CASGGNSPLHF; cdr3_nt: TGTGCCAGCGGGGGGAATTCACCCCTCCACTTT
j_call: TRBJ2-7; v_call: TRBV7-2; d_call: TRBD1; clone_size: .; cdr3_aa: CASSLRTGPKPYEQYF; cdr3_nt: TGTGCCAGCAGCCTGAGGACAGGGCCGAAACCTTACGAGCAGTACTTC
j_call: TRBJ1-3; v_call: TRBV6-5; d_call: .; clone_size: .; cdr3_aa: CASSYSYTPNTIYF; cdr3_nt: TGTGCCAGCAGTTACTCTTACACCCCAAACACCATATATTTT
j_call: TRBJ1-5; v_call: TRBV10-1; d_call: .; clone_size: few; cdr3_aa: CASSEMVEWDYCRNQPQHF; cdr3_nt: TGCGCCAGCAGTGAAATGGTTGAATGGGACTATTGCCGCAATCAGCCCCAGCATTTT
j_call: TRBJ2-7; v_call: TRBV6-1; d_call: TRBD2; clone_size: .; cdr3_aa: CASTTGTSGSYEQYF; cdr3_nt: TGTGCCAGCACAACCGGGACTAGCGGATCCTACGAGCAGTACTTC
j_call: TRBJ1-5; v_call: TRBV6-1; d_call: .; clone_size: .; cdr3_aa: CASRPGGNQPQHF; cdr3_nt: TGTGCCAGCAGACCCGGCGGTAATCAGCCCCAGCATTTT
j_call: TRBJ1-3; v_call: TRBV29-1; d_call: .; clone_size: .; cdr3_aa: CSVAGRTGNTIYF; cdr3_nt: TGCAGCGTTGCAGGCAGGACTGGAAACACCATATATTTT
j_call: TRBJ2-7; v_call: TRBV14; d_call: TRBD2; clone_size: .; cdr3_aa: CASSPLGAGDYEQYF; cdr3_nt: TGTGCCAGCAGCCCCTTAGGGGCGGGGGACTACGAGCAGTACTTC
j_call: TRBJ1-5; v_call: TRBV19; d_call: TRBD1; clone_size: .; cdr3_aa: CASSISRQGYNQPQHF; cdr3_nt: TGTGCCAGTAGTATATCTCGACAGGGATACAATCAGCCCCAGCATTTT
j_call: TRBJ1-1; v_call: TRBV28; d_call: .; clone_size: .; cdr3_aa: CASSLLGSREGTEAFF; cdr3_nt: TGTGCCAGCAGTTTGCTTGGCAGCAGGGAAGGCACTGAAGCTTTCTTT
j_call: TRBJ1-2; v_call: TRBV7-9; d_call: .; clone_size: .; cdr3_aa: CASSLARTANYGYTF; cdr3_nt: TGTGCCAGCAGCTTAGCGCGGACAGCAAACTATGGCTACACCTTC
j_call: TRBJ2-2; v_call: TRBV6-5; d_call: .; clone_size: .; cdr3_aa: CASRTGLGTGELFF; cdr3_nt: TGTGCCAGCAGAACAGGGTTGGGCACCGGGGAGCTGTTTTTT
j_call: TRBJ2-2; v_call: TRBV5-1; d_call: .; clone_size: .; cdr3_aa: CASSLVPAGTNTGELFF; cdr3_nt: TGCGCCAGCAGCTTGGTGCCTGCGGGGACGAACACCGGGGAGCTGTTTTTT
j_call: TRBJ1-2; v_call: TRBV28; d_call: .; clone_size: once; cdr3_aa: CASSLSGGGYTF; cdr3_nt: TGTGCCAGCAGTTTATCCGGGGGTGGCTACACCTTC
j_call: TRBJ2-4; v_call: TRBV11-2; d_call: TRBD2; clone_size: few; cdr3_aa: CASSLDPGTSGGYAKNIQYF; cdr3_nt: TGTGCCAGCAGCTTAGACCCCGGGACTAGCGGGGGGTACGCCAAAAACATTCAGTACTTC
j_call: TRBJ2-1; v_call: TRBV6-1; d_call: .; clone_size: .; cdr3_aa: CASSKDNNNEQFF; cdr3_nt: TGTGCCAGCAGTAAAGACAACAACAATGAGCAGTTCTTC
j_call: TRBJ2-5; v_call: TRBV18; d_call: TRBD1; clone_size: .; cdr3_aa: CASSPSGTGVVETQYF; cdr3_nt: TGTGCCAGCTCACCATCCGGGACAGGGGTGGTAGAGACCCAGTACTTC
j_call: TRBJ2-1; v_call: TRBV9; d_call: TRBD2; clone_size: .; cdr3_aa: CASSVVPGTSGSDLHNEQFF; cdr3_nt: TGTGCCAGCAGCGTTGTTCCCGGGACTAGCGGGAGCGATTTGCACAATGAGCAGTTCTTC
j_call: TRBJ2-1; v_call: TRBV19; d_call: TRBD1; clone_size: .; cdr3_aa: CASSGWGTGGNEQFF; cdr3_nt: TGTGCCAGTAGTGGGTGGGGCACAGGGGGCAATGAGCAGTTCTTC
j_call: TRBJ1-1; v_call: TRBV5-1; d_call: .; clone_size: .; cdr3_aa: CASSPHLPKDRNMNTEAFF; cdr3_nt: TGCGCCAGCAGCCCCCATCTCCCTAAGGACAGAAACATGAACACTGAAGCTTTCTTT
j_call: TRBJ1-2; v_call: TRBV30; d_call: TRBD1; clone_size: once; cdr3_aa: CAWKGTGRRGYTF; cdr3_nt: TGTGCCTGGAAAGGGACAGGGAGACGAGGCTACACCTTC
j_call: TRBJ1-1; v_call: TRBV4-1; d_call: .; clone_size: .; cdr3_aa: CASSQEDIKNTEAFF; cdr3_nt: TGCGCCAGCAGCCAAGAGGACATCAAGAACACTGAAGCTTTCTTT
j_call: TRBJ2-2; v_call: TRBV6-1; d_call: TRBD2; clone_size: .; cdr3_aa: CASGVAGGGELFF; cdr3_nt: TGTGCCAGCGGGGTAGCGGGAGGCGGGGAGCTGTTTTTT
j_call: TRBJ2-5; v_call: TRBV5-4; d_call: .; clone_size: .; cdr3_aa: CASSPSSRMETQYF; cdr3_nt: TGTGCCAGCAGCCCATCTAGCCGCATGGAGACCCAGTACTTC
j_call: TRBJ1-5; v_call: TRBV6-5; d_call: .; clone_size: .; cdr3_aa: CASSSRGDPGNQPQHF; cdr3_nt: TGTGCCAGCAGTTCGCGCGGGGACCCGGGGAATCAGCCCCAGCATTTT